This record covers a single T cell receptor (beta chain). The entry originates in a study of blood T cell repertoires in COVID-19. For the study at large: PBMCs, B-cell-depleted T cells, or T cells were the source of the cDNA or gDNA that made up the material.

Deletions cut 5 bases from V and 3 bases from J, with 10 bases between. Germline loops: CDR1 MNHEY, CDR2 SVGAGI. This CDR3 is built from 14 residues. In the original analysis: Nucleated cell counts were estimated from reference gene primer amplification. This table comes from immunoSEQ multiplex PCR, and its TCRdb copy is limited to in-frame clones, with some not included. D and trimming were read from the DNA, whereas the V and J calls and clone size are those reported in that table. The sample has approximately 210,000 clones, 70% to 90% seen once. The rearrangement joins TRBV6-5 to TRBJ1-4, with D possibly TRBD1 on 5 matching bases. The receptor was derived from a middle-aged woman who had recovered from COVID-19. Input material: peripheral blood. The CDR3 DNA follows: TGTGCCAGCAGTCCAGGGTGGGCTAATGAAAAACTGTTTTTT. This encodes CASSPGWANEKLFF.